This paragraph reports one TCR beta chain. At least ten counts were recorded for this clone. Its antigen is still unknown. Within one base of it there is no much larger clone, and no base qualities were kept. The entry originates in a study of metastatic and nonmetastatic thyroid tumors (dated by TCRdb to the early 2020s). Describing the broader study: Repertoires were compared across peripheral blood and tumor or nodule tissue samples from malignant and benign thyroid patients. Broader findings and caveats from the paper: In both blood and tumor samples, TCR beta diversity was reported to be significantly higher in malignant tumors than in benign nodules.

None of the patients had been given any treatment before thyroid surgery. Patient clinical samples collected from about 2012 to 2018 were retrospectively analysed using T-cell receptor beta sequencing. V drops 0 bases and J drops 5 bases, leaving 14 bases in between. Its CDR3 holds 15 amino acids, cysteine through phenylalanine. Only CDR3 DNA remains: 45 bases, in frame from the first base. The germline V gene yields SGDLS for CDR1 and YYNGEE for CDR2. The library relied on PCR. The sequencing machine was an Illumina HiSeq 4000. High-throughput sequencing was used to profile the TCR beta-chain CDR3 region of each patient. On the study's bioinformatics: Drawing on CDR3 differences between clinicopathological groups, the researchers built a classifier meant to tell apart patients with distant-metastatic papillary thyroid cancer. To measure repertoire diversity the researchers used the Shannon index, while the Morisita-Horn index served to gauge how similar the tumor and blood repertoires were. The public reads were reanalyzed by TCRdb: fastp trimming at Q25, MiXCR alignment, in-frame beta chains only. For this entry, the V and J calls and clone size follow TCRdb and not the study's own pipeline. Recorded for this sample are 9,600 or so clones; approximately 11% of them occurred a single time. Jointly, the top ten make up approximately 7.2% of the sample.

Sequencing was performed on tumor tissue. The chain is made from TRBV9 and TRBJ1-2, with TRBD1 perhaps the D gene, on 6 matching bases. The sequence derives from a female donor with papillary thyroid cancer or a benign thyroid nodule (not recorded which). Some clones in this sample may be carry-over from other donors' samples. Here is the DNA: TGTGCCAGCAGCGTAGACCCCAAGGGGGAGTATGGCTACACCTTC. Translation gives CASSVDPKGEYGYTF.